This entry is about one T cell receptor beta chain. Its specificity is unknown. The data were taken from a study of cytomegalovirus exposure and HLA in healthy donors. Study context: Assignment to the Caucasian-associated ancestry cluster applied to around 80% of the approximately 420 genotyped donors. Study conclusions and caveats: Among the most significant clusters, several appeared linked to common viral pathogens in a later analysis.

Both 60 Vbeta primers and 13 Jbeta primers went into the PCR. Sequenced by immunoSEQ multiplex PCR; TCRdb stores in-frame clones only, minus some. Of under 250,000 clones detected, roughly 80% appear once; the ten largest clones hold approximately 6%. Germline CDR1 LNHDA, CDR2 SQIVND (reference sequence). The CDR3 spans 16 residues. V was clipped by 1 base and J by 2 bases, with 13 bases between them. V gene TRBV19 combines with J gene TRBJ2-3, with D possibly being TRBD1 (5 bases). This TCR was sampled from a man aged 35 to 55 in good health and CMV-seropositive. Sample: PBMCs. The CDR3 sequence: CASSIGQGYYTDTQYF. CDR3 in DNA: TGTGCCAGTAGTATAGGCCAGGGCTATTACACAGATACGCAGTATTTT.